This T cell receptor beta chain was sequenced in a study of patients and donors after allogeneic stem cell transplantation. There are 16 residues in the CDR3. CDR1 and CDR2 from the germline V gene are SGDLS and YYNGEE. V lost 4 bases, J lost 5 bases, and 21 bases lay in between. TCRdb ran MiXCR on the RT-PCR reads and lists one entry per CDR3 protein. The table has around 150,000 distinct CDR3 sequences, approximately 40% seen once. The J gene is TRBJ1-2, the V gene TRBV9; a weak D match, TRBD1 (5 bases). The sample taken for sequencing was blood, either unsorted or a sorted T cell fraction (not recorded which). The sequence was collected from a human donor who was either an allogeneic HSCT recipient or a stem cell or donor lymphocyte infusion donor (not recorded which). It is not recorded whose cells these are; they may come from a transplant donor. The CDR3 sequence: CASSMGLIGDRYGYTF. DNA of the CDR3: TGTGCCAGCAGCATGGGGTTGATAGGGGACCGGTATGGCTACACCTTC.